The text below deals with one T cell receptor (beta chain). No antigen is known for it. The CDR3 consists of 11 residues. CDR1 and CDR2 from the germline V gene are MNHEY and SVGAGI. Preparation of TRB cDNA libraries relied on 5' RACE carrying UMI labels. From the 5' RACE reads, TCRdb lists one entry per CDR3 protein and no DNA. The listing records approximately 90,000 distinct CDR3 sequences. This record comes from a study of CXCR3-negative and CXCR3-positive naive CD8 T cells. Findings and caveats of the study: Compared with CXCR3-negative naive cells, CXCR3-positive naive cells showed more hydrophobic TRB CDR3s.

The sequence came from a human donor in good health. Some clones in this sample may be carry-over from other donors' samples. Sequenced input: naive CXCR3+ CD8+ T cells from blood. Subset here: CD45RO-CCR7+CD27+CD95- naive CD8+ T cells expressing CXCR3 (TNR3+). The rearrangement joins TRBV6-5 to TRBJ2-2. CDR3 sequence reads: CASSYAGELFF.